This is a list of T cell receptor beta chains from one sample in a study of glioma-infiltrating T cells. A single record per CDR3 protein comes from TCRdb applying MiXCR to the multiplex PCR reads. The repertoire holds 100,000 to 150,000 distinct CDR3 sequences, roughly 23% seen once, with 12% to 15% in the top ten. Source material: glioma tissue, nonneoplastic brain tissue, or PBMCs (not recorded which). These receptors were obtained from a human donor with low-grade glioma or glioblastoma, undergoing nonglioma brain surgery, or in good health (not recorded which). Both conserved end residues are part of each CDR3. Each record gives: D gene, J gene, clone size, V gene, CDR3 DNA, CDR3 protein. D genes are given only for firm matches. Only part of the rows carry a size: once, few, many, or a class if the clone is expanded.

d_call: TRBD1; j_call: TRBJ2-7; clone_size: many; v_call: TRBV6-2/TRBV6-3; cdr3_nt: TGTGCCAGCAGTTACCGCGGGGACAGGGGAAACGAGCAGTACTTC; cdr3_aa: CASSYRGDRGNEQYF
d_call: TRBD2; j_call: TRBJ2-7; clone_size: many; v_call: TRBV20-1; cdr3_nt: TGCAGTGCCACCCCGCGGGGGGCGCTTCGGTACGAGCAGTACTTC; cdr3_aa: CSATPRGALRYEQYF
d_call: TRBD2; j_call: TRBJ2-7; clone_size: .; v_call: TRBV7-2; cdr3_nt: TGTGCCAGCGCCCCCGGGCGGGAGACATGGGAGCAGTACTTC; cdr3_aa: CASAPGRETWEQYF
d_call: TRBD1; j_call: TRBJ1-1; clone_size: .; v_call: TRBV27; cdr3_nt: TGTGCCAGCGGTTACGTAGCCCACAGGGGAGTCTCCACTGAAGCTTTCTTT; cdr3_aa: CASGYVAHRGVSTEAFF
d_call: .; j_call: TRBJ2-7; clone_size: many; v_call: TRBV28; cdr3_nt: TGTGCCAGCAGTTATGGCGCGCTCTACGAGCAGTACTTC; cdr3_aa: CASSYGALYEQYF
d_call: .; j_call: TRBJ1-1; clone_size: many; v_call: TRBV20-1; cdr3_nt: TGCAGTGCTAGAAGGGGCTCGAGTCTATCTATGGAAGCTTTCTTT; cdr3_aa: CSARRGSSLSMEAFF
d_call: .; j_call: TRBJ2-1; clone_size: .; v_call: TRBV9; cdr3_nt: TGTGCCAGCAGCGTAGAGGGCTGCTCCTACAATGAGCAGTTCTTC; cdr3_aa: CASSVEGCSYNEQFF
d_call: .; j_call: TRBJ2-1; clone_size: few; v_call: TRBV29-1; cdr3_nt: TGCAGCGGAAAACAGGGAAATGAGCAGTTCTTC; cdr3_aa: CSGKQGNEQFF
d_call: TRBD2; j_call: TRBJ2-3; clone_size: few; v_call: TRBV11-3; cdr3_nt: TGTGCCAGCAGCTCCGTAGCGGGAGATTCAGATACGCAGTATTTT; cdr3_aa: CASSSVAGDSDTQYF
d_call: TRBD2; j_call: TRBJ2-1; clone_size: few; v_call: TRBV10-3; cdr3_nt: TGTGCCATCAGGGGAAATAATCTAGCGGGAGTCGTGAATGAGCAGTTCTTC; cdr3_aa: CAIRGNNLAGVVNEQFF
d_call: .; j_call: TRBJ2-3; clone_size: many; v_call: TRBV6-1; cdr3_nt: TGTGCCAGCAGTACAAATACAGATACGCAGTATTTT; cdr3_aa: CASSTNTDTQYF
d_call: .; j_call: TRBJ2-2; clone_size: many; v_call: TRBV10-3; cdr3_nt: TGTGCCATCAGTGAATCTGGGCTAAACACCGGGGAGCTGTTTTTT; cdr3_aa: CAISESGLNTGELFF
d_call: .; j_call: TRBJ2-3; clone_size: many; v_call: TRBV2; cdr3_nt: TGTGCCAGCAGTGAGGGACTGAGCACAGATACGCAGTATTTT; cdr3_aa: CASSEGLSTDTQYF
d_call: .; j_call: TRBJ2-5; clone_size: many; v_call: TRBV7-2; cdr3_nt: TGTGCCAGCGCTCAGGCTCTGGAGACCCAGTACTTC; cdr3_aa: CASAQALETQYF
d_call: .; j_call: TRBJ2-7; clone_size: many; v_call: TRBV20-1; cdr3_nt: TGCAGTGCTAGAGATGTTGGGGGCCGCGATTACGAGCAGTACTTC; cdr3_aa: CSARDVGGRDYEQYF
d_call: TRBD2; j_call: TRBJ2-7; clone_size: many; v_call: TRBV7-7; cdr3_nt: TGTGCTAGCAGCCTCGGCGGGGGGAACGAGCAGTACTTC; cdr3_aa: CASSLGGGNEQYF
d_call: TRBD1; j_call: TRBJ1-5; clone_size: .; v_call: TRBV28; cdr3_nt: TGTGCCAGCAGTGCACCGGGACAGGGGGCTGGGTGGACCCAGCATTTT; cdr3_aa: CASSAPGQGAGWTQHF
d_call: TRBD2; j_call: TRBJ2-4; clone_size: many; v_call: TRBV6-1; cdr3_nt: TGTGCCAGCAGTTGGACCGGGACTAGCGGGAGTTTCCCGATGTACATTCAGTACTTC; cdr3_aa: CASSWTGTSGSFPMYIQYF
d_call: TRBD1; j_call: TRBJ2-3; clone_size: many; v_call: TRBV10-3; cdr3_nt: TGTGCCATCAGTCAGGGACAGGGGAGCACAGATACGCAGTATTTT; cdr3_aa: CAISQGQGSTDTQYF
d_call: TRBD1; j_call: TRBJ1-2; clone_size: .; v_call: TRBV29-1; cdr3_nt: TGCAGCGTTCCGGGACAGGGGGCGCAAGGCTACACCTTC; cdr3_aa: CSVPGQGAQGYTF
d_call: .; j_call: TRBJ1-1; clone_size: few; v_call: TRBV11-2; cdr3_nt: TGTGCCAGCAGCCGGAACAGCAGGAACACTGAAGCTTTCTTT; cdr3_aa: CASSRNSRNTEAFF
d_call: TRBD1; j_call: TRBJ2-7; clone_size: .; v_call: TRBV11-1; cdr3_nt: TGTGCCAGCAGCTTAGCCAGGGGGTCCCCGGCTTACGAGCAGTACTTC; cdr3_aa: CASSLARGSPAYEQYF
d_call: .; j_call: TRBJ1-2; clone_size: many; v_call: TRBV28; cdr3_nt: TGTGCCAGCAGTCTCCTAGGGCCTCAGGAGGGCTATGGCTACACCTTC; cdr3_aa: CASSLLGPQEGYGYTF
d_call: .; j_call: TRBJ2-3; clone_size: many; v_call: TRBV2; cdr3_nt: TGTGCCAGCAGTGAATGGGCAGATACGCAGTATTTT; cdr3_aa: CASSEWADTQYF
d_call: TRBD1; j_call: TRBJ2-2; clone_size: .; v_call: TRBV29-1; cdr3_nt: TGCAGCGCCGGGACAGGGACCACCGGGGAGCTGTTTTTT; cdr3_aa: CSAGTGTTGELFF
d_call: TRBD2; j_call: TRBJ2-7; clone_size: many; v_call: TRBV7-2; cdr3_nt: TGTGCCAGCAGCTTCCGACTAGCCGAGCAGTACTTC; cdr3_aa: CASSFRLAEQYF
d_call: TRBD1; j_call: TRBJ2-3; clone_size: .; v_call: TRBV5-1; cdr3_nt: TGCGCCAGCAGTTATGGACAGGGAGGTACAGATACGCAGTATTTT; cdr3_aa: CASSYGQGGTDTQYF
d_call: TRBD1; j_call: TRBJ2-2; clone_size: few; v_call: TRBV29-1; cdr3_nt: TGCAGCGCGGAACAGGGGGGCGCCGGGGAGCTGTTTTTT; cdr3_aa: CSAEQGGAGELFF
d_call: TRBD2; j_call: TRBJ2-3; clone_size: many; v_call: TRBV12-3/TRBV12-4; cdr3_nt: TGTGCCAGCAGTAACTCGACTAGCGGGAGCCCTAGCACAGATACGCAGTATTTT; cdr3_aa: CASSNSTSGSPSTDTQYF
d_call: .; j_call: TRBJ2-1; clone_size: many; v_call: TRBV7-2; cdr3_nt: TGTGCCAGCAGCTTAGCCGCCCAGCCCTACAATGAGCAGTTCTTC; cdr3_aa: CASSLAAQPYNEQFF
d_call: .; j_call: TRBJ1-4; clone_size: many; v_call: TRBV20-1; cdr3_nt: TGCAGTGCTAGGTCCCCCTGGGGCAACGATGAAAAACTGTTTTTT; cdr3_aa: CSARSPWGNDEKLFF
d_call: TRBD2; j_call: TRBJ2-3; clone_size: few; v_call: TRBV5-4; cdr3_nt: TGTGCCAGCAGCTCGCCGGGGGCTAGCGGGAGACATTACGTACTGCAGTATTTT; cdr3_aa: CASSSPGASGRHYVLQYF
d_call: TRBD2; j_call: TRBJ2-1; clone_size: few; v_call: TRBV5-6; cdr3_nt: TGTGCCAGCAGCGTTAGCGGGACCTCCTACAATGAGCAGTTCTTC; cdr3_aa: CASSVSGTSYNEQFF
d_call: TRBD1; j_call: TRBJ1-2; clone_size: .; v_call: TRBV29-1; cdr3_nt: TGCAGCATCCTATCGACCACCAGGGGGCTATTGTATGGCTACACCTTC; cdr3_aa: CSILSTTRGLLYGYTF
d_call: .; j_call: TRBJ2-7; clone_size: many; v_call: TRBV7-2; cdr3_nt: TGTGCCAGCAGCTTAGCGTTTGGTGGGGGCTCCTACGAGCAGTACTTC; cdr3_aa: CASSLAFGGGSYEQYF
d_call: .; j_call: TRBJ2-1; clone_size: .; v_call: TRBV9; cdr3_nt: TGTGCCAGCAGCTCCGCTACCCCACTAGGGAGGTTGGGAAATGAGCAGTTCTTC; cdr3_aa: CASSSATPLGRLGNEQFF
d_call: .; j_call: TRBJ2-4; clone_size: many; v_call: TRBV6-1; cdr3_nt: TGTGCCAGCAGTGTTGGACTGGACCAAAACATTCAGTACTTC; cdr3_aa: CASSVGLDQNIQYF
d_call: .; j_call: TRBJ2-5; clone_size: many; v_call: TRBV29-1; cdr3_nt: TGCAGCGCCCTAGATATGGCCGGAGAGACCCAGTACTTC; cdr3_aa: CSALDMAGETQYF
d_call: .; j_call: TRBJ2-7; clone_size: .; v_call: TRBV7-9; cdr3_nt: TGTCCCAGCAGCTTATGGCCCCGGCTCTACGAGCAGTACTTC; cdr3_aa: CPSSLWPRLYEQYF
d_call: TRBD1; j_call: TRBJ2-6; clone_size: .; v_call: TRBV19; cdr3_nt: TGTGCCAGTAGTATCGGACAGGGTCTTTCTGGGGCCAACGTCCTGACTTTC; cdr3_aa: CASSIGQGLSGANVLTF
d_call: TRBD2; j_call: TRBJ2-1; clone_size: many; v_call: TRBV6-1; cdr3_nt: TGTGCCAGCAGTTATGGGCCTAGCGGGTACAATGAGCAGTTCTTC; cdr3_aa: CASSYGPSGYNEQFF
d_call: TRBD1; j_call: TRBJ2-7; clone_size: many; v_call: TRBV20-1; cdr3_nt: TGCAGTGCTCCGGGACAGAATACCTACGAGCAGTACTTC; cdr3_aa: CSAPGQNTYEQYF
d_call: .; j_call: TRBJ1-5; clone_size: many; v_call: TRBV7-2; cdr3_nt: TGTGCCAGCAGCCCACAGCCAGTCGATCAGCCCCAGCATTTT; cdr3_aa: CASSPQPVDQPQHF
d_call: TRBD2; j_call: TRBJ2-1; clone_size: many; v_call: TRBV5-5; cdr3_nt: TGTGCCAGCAGCTTTAGACTAGCGGGAGACAATGAGCAGTTCTTC; cdr3_aa: CASSFRLAGDNEQFF
d_call: TRBD1; j_call: TRBJ1-6; clone_size: .; v_call: TRBV5-1; cdr3_nt: TGCGCCAGCAGCGTTACAGGGGGAAATAATTCACCCCTCCACTTT; cdr3_aa: CASSVTGGNNSPLHF
d_call: .; j_call: TRBJ1-5; clone_size: many; v_call: TRBV6-1; cdr3_nt: TGTGCCAGCAGTGAAGTTCGAGAGCTCACTAACAATCAGCCCCAGCATTTT; cdr3_aa: CASSEVRELTNNQPQHF
d_call: TRBD2; j_call: TRBJ2-3; clone_size: many; v_call: TRBV19; cdr3_nt: TGTGCCAGTAGTCCTTTCTCGGGACTAGCGGGAGTGTCGGTGTCCGCGGATACGCAGTATTTT; cdr3_aa: CASSPFSGLAGVSVSADTQYF
d_call: TRBD1; j_call: TRBJ2-7; clone_size: many; v_call: TRBV12-3/TRBV12-4; cdr3_nt: TGTGCCAGCAAACCAGGGGGAAACTACGAGCAGTACTTC; cdr3_aa: CASKPGGNYEQYF
d_call: TRBD2; j_call: TRBJ2-5; clone_size: many; v_call: TRBV6-1; cdr3_nt: TGTGCCAGCAGTTATCAGAAACTAGCGGGAGAAGAGACCCAGTACTTC; cdr3_aa: CASSYQKLAGEETQYF
d_call: .; j_call: TRBJ2-3; clone_size: many; v_call: TRBV20-1; cdr3_nt: TGCAGTGCCCAAGCCGTAACGGGCCCGGATACGCAGTATTTT; cdr3_aa: CSAQAVTGPDTQYF
d_call: .; j_call: TRBJ1-3; clone_size: .; v_call: TRBV20-1; cdr3_nt: TGCAGTGCAACCACATGGTACTCTGGAAACACCATATATTTT; cdr3_aa: CSATTWYSGNTIYF
d_call: .; j_call: TRBJ1-5; clone_size: many; v_call: TRBV7-2; cdr3_nt: TGTGCCAGCAGCTTAGTGACAGCGAATCAGCCCCAGCATTTT; cdr3_aa: CASSLVTANQPQHF
d_call: .; j_call: TRBJ2-3; clone_size: many; v_call: TRBV6-1; cdr3_nt: TGTGCCAGCAGTTTGTCTGTCAACACAGATACGCAGTATTTT; cdr3_aa: CASSLSVNTDTQYF
d_call: .; j_call: TRBJ2-7; clone_size: many; v_call: TRBV4-3; cdr3_nt: TGCGCCAGCAGCCCCGGGACTGGCGACTACGAGCAGTACTTC; cdr3_aa: CASSPGTGDYEQYF
d_call: TRBD1; j_call: TRBJ2-7; clone_size: many; v_call: TRBV18; cdr3_nt: TGTGCCAGCTCACAGGGACAGGGGTACTACGAGCAGTACTTC; cdr3_aa: CASSQGQGYYEQYF
d_call: .; j_call: TRBJ1-2; clone_size: many; v_call: TRBV19; cdr3_nt: TGTGCCAGTACCTTATCGCCGACGGCGGGATATGGCTACACCTTC; cdr3_aa: CASTLSPTAGYGYTF